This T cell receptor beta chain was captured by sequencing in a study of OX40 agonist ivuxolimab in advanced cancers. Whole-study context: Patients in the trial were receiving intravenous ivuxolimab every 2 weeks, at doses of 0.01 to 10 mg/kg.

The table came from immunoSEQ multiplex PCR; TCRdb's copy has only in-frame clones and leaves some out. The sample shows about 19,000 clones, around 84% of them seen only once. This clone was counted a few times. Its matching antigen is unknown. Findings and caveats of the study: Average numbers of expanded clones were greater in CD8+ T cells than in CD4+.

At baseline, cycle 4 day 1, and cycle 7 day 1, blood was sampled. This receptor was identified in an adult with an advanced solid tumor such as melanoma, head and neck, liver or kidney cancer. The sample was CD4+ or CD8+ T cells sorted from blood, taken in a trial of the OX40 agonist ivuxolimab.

Here the CDR3 reads CASRRQGSQPQHF. The CDR3 DNA reads as TGTGCCAGCAGAAGGCAGGGAAGTCAGCCCCAGCATTTT. This sequence joins TRBV6-9 and TRBJ1-5; perhaps TRBD1 as D (5 bases). The CDR3 length is 13 residues. Per the germline V gene, CDR1 is MNHGY and CDR2 is SVAAGI. The V and J ends lost 6 bases and 6 bases respectively, with 12 bases between them.